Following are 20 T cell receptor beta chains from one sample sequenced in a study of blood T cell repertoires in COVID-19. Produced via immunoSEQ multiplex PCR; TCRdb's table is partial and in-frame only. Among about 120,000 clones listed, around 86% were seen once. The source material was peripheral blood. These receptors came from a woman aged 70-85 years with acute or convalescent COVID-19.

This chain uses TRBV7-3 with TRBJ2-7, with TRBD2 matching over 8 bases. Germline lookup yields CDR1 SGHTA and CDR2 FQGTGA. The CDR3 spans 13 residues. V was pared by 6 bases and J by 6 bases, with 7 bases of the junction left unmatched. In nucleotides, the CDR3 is TGTGCCAGCAGTTCCAGCGGGGGTGGCGAGCAGTACTTC. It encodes CASSSSGGGEQYF.

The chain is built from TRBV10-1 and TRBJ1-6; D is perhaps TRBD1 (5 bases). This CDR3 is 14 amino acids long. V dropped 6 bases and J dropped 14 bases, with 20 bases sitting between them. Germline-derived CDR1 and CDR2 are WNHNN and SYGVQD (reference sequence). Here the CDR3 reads CASSDGTGASSLHF. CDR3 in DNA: TGCGCCAGCAGCGACGGGACTGGGGCTTCGTCCCTCCACTTT.

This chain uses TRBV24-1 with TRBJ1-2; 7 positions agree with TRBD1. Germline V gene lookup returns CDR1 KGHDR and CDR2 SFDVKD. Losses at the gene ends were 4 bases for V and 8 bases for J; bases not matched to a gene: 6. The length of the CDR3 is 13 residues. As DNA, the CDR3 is TGTGCCACCAGTGAACGACAAGGGGGCGGCTACACCTTC. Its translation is CATSERQGGGYTF.

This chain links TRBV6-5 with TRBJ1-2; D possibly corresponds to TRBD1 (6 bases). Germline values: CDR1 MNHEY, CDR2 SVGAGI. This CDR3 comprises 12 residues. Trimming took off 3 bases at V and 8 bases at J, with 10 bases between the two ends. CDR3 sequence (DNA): TGTGCCAGCAGTTATACAGGGTTGGGCTACACCTTC. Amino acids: CASSYTGLGYTF.

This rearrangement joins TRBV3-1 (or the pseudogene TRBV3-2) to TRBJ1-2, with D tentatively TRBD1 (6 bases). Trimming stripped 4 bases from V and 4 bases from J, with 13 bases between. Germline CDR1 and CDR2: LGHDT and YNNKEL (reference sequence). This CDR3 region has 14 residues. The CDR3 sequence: CASSPHRERYGYTF. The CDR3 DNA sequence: TGTGCCAGCAGCCCGCACAGGGAGCGCTATGGCTACACCTTC.

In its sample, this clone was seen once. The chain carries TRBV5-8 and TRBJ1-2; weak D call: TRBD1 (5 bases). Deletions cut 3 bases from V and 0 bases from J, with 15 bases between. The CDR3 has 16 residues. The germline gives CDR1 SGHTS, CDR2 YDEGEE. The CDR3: CASSSGGIITNYGYTF. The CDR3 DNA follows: TGTGCCAGCAGCTCGGGGGGGATAATTACTAACTATGGCTACACCTTC.

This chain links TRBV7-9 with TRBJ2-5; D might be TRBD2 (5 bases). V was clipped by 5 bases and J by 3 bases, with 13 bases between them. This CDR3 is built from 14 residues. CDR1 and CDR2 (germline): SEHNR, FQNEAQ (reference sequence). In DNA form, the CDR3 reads TGTGCCAGCAGCCCCGGACTTCTCAAAGAGACCCAGTACTTC. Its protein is CASSPGLLKETQYF.

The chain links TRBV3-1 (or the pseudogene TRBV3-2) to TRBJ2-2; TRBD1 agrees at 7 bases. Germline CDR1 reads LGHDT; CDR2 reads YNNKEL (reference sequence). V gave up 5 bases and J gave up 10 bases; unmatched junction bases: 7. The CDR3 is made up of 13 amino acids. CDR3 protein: CASSKKGAEELFF. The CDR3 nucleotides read TGTGCCAGCAGCAAGAAGGGGGCAGAGGAGCTGTTTTTT.

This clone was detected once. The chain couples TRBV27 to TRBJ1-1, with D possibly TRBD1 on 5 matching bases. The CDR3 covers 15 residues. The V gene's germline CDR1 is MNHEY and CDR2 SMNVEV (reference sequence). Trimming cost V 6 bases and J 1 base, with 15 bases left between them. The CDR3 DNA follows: TGTGCCAGCAGCCCATGGCGGGACGAGAACACTGAAGCTTTCTTT. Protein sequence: CASSPWRDENTEAFF.

The CDR3 region is CAWRRGGLFENSNQPQHF. The CDR3 DNA sequence: TGTGCCTGGAGGAGGGGGGGACTCTTTGAAAATAGCAATCAGCCCCAGCATTTT. This sequence joins TRBV30 and TRBJ1-5; D might be TRBD1 (6 bases). The CDR3 contains 18 residues. Germline V gene lookup returns CDR1 GTSNPN and CDR2 SVGIG (reference sequence). Trimming shortened V by 3 bases and J by 0 bases, and 21 bases separated the two germline ends.

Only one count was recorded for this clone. The CDR3 DNA reads TGTGCCAGCAGAGGACTCATCTCCTACAATGAGCAGTTCTTC. Translated: CASRGLISYNEQFF. V is TRBV2 and J is TRBJ2-1, with D possibly being TRBD2 (5 bases). Between the trimmed V and J ends, which lost 6 bases and 0 bases, there was a span of 9 bases. The CDR3 totals 14 residues. The germline V gene has CDR1 SNHLY and CDR2 FYNNEI.

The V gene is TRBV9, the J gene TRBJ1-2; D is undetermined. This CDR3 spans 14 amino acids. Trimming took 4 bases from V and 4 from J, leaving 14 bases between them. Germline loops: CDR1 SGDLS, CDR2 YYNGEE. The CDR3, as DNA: TGTGCCAGCAGCATTTCCAGACTGTCCTATGGCTACACCTTC. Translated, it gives CASSISRLSYGYTF.

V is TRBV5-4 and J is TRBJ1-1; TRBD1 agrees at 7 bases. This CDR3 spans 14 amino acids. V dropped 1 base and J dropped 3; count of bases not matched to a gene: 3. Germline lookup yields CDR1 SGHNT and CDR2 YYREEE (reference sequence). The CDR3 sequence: CASSLLTGDTEAFF. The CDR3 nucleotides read TGTGCCAGCAGCTTGCTTACAGGGGACACTGAAGCTTTCTTT. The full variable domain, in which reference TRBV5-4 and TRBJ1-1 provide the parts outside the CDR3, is ETGVTQSPTHLIKTRGQQVTLRCSSQSGHNTVSWYQQALGQGPQFIFQYYREEENGRGNFPPRFSGLQFPNYSSELNVNALELDDSALYLCASSLLTGDTEAFFGQGTRLTVV.

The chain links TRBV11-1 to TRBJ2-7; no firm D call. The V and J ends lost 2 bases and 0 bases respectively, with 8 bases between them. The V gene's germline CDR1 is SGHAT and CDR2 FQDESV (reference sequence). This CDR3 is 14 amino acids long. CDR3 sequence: CASSLRGTSYEQYF. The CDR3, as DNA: TGTGCCAGCAGCTTAAGAGGAACCTCCTACGAGCAGTACTTC.

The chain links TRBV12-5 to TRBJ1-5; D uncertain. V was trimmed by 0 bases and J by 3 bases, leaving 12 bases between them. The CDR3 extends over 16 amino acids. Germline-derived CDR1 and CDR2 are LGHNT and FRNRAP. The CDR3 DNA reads TGTGCTAGTGGTTTGGTACTAGGCCGGGTCAATCAGCCCCAGCATTTT. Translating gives CASGLVLGRVNQPQHF. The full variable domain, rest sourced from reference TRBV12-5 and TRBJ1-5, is DARVTQTPRHKVTEMGQEVTMRCQPILGHNTVFWYRQTMMQGLELLAYFRNRAPLDDSGMPKDRFSAEMPDATLATLKIQPSEPRDSAVYFCASGLVLGRVNQPQHFGDGTRLSIL.

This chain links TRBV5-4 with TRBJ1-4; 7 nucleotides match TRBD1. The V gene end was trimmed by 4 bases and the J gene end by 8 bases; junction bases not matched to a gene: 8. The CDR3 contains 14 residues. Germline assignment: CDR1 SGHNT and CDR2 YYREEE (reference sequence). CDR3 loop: CASSQQGQYEKLFF. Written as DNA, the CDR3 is TGTGCCAGCAGCCAGCAGGGACAGTACGAAAAACTGTTTTTT.

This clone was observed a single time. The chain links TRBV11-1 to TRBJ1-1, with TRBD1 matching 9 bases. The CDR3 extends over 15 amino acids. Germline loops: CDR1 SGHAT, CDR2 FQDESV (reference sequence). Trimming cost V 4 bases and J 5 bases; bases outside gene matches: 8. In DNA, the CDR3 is TGTGCCAGCAGCTCGTCCCGGGACAGGGTAACTGAAGCTTTCTTT. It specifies CASSSSRDRVTEAFF.

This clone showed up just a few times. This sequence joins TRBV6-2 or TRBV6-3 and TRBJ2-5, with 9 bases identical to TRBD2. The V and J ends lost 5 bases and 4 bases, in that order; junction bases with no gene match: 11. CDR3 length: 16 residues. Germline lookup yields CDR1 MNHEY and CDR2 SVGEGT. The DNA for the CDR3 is TGTGCCAGCAGTCCCCCCCTCGCGGGGGGGCGAGAGACCCAGTACTTC. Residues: CASSPPLAGGRETQYF.

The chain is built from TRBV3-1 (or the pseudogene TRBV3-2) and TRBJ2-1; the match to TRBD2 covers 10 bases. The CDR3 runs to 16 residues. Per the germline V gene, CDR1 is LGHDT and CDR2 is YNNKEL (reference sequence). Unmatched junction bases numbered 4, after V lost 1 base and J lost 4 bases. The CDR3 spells CASSQVPSGGYNEQFF. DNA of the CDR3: TGTGCCAGCAGCCAAGTCCCTAGCGGGGGATACAATGAGCAGTTCTTC.

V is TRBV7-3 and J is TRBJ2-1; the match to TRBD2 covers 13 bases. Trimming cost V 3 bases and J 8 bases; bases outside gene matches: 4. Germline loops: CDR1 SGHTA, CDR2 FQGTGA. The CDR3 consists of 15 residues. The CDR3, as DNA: TGTGCCAGCAGCTTCGGGACTAGCGGGATCGATGAGCAGTTCTTC. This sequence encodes CASSFGTSGIDEQFF.